This is a list of T cell receptor beta chains from one sample in a study of Ad26.COV2.S vaccination and SARS-CoV-2 variants. Produced via immunoSEQ multiplex PCR; TCRdb's table is partial and in-frame only. The sample includes around 500,000 clones, roughly nine tenths seen only once; the top ten take about 1.5%. Sequencing was performed on peripheral blood, taken in a trial of Ad26.COV2.S vaccine versus placebo. All receptors derive from a person aged 18-65 years who received the Ad26.COV2.S COVID-19 vaccine or a placebo. Each CDR3 is given with its conserved first and last residue. The D gene is left open where the match is weak. Rows give clone size only sometimes, using once, few, many, or a class for an expanded clone.

v_call	clone_size	j_call	cdr3_length	d_call	cdr3_aa	cdr3_nt
TRBV6-6	few	TRBJ1-2	11	.	CASSIGGGYTF	TGTGCCAGCAGTATCGGGGGTGGCTACACCTTC
TRBV9	.	TRBJ2-1	11	.	CASGGFDEQFF	TGTGCCAGCGGAGGGTTCGATGAGCAGTTCTTC
TRBV7-2	.	TRBJ2-3	15	TRBD2	CASSYLAGYTDTQYF	TGTGCCAGCAGCTACCTAGCGGGGTACACAGATACGCAGTATTTT
TRBV9	.	TRBJ2-1	15	TRBD1	CASSVQRDSYNEQFF	TGTGCCAGCAGCGTCCAAAGGGACAGCTACAATGAGCAGTTCTTC
TRBV12-3/TRBV12-4	.	TRBJ1-1	12	.	CASIGQNTEAFF	TGTGCCAGCATTGGACAGAACACTGAAGCTTTCTTT
TRBV6-2/TRBV6-3	.	TRBJ2-1	12	.	CASSYMGVQGFF	TGTGCCAGCAGTTACATGGGGGTTCAGGGTTTCTTC
TRBV6-2/TRBV6-3	.	TRBJ1-2	16	.	CASSYYPSSTNTGYTF	TGTGCCAGCAGTTATTACCCCTCTTCAACCAATACGGGCTACACCTTC
TRBV5-1	.	TRBJ2-1	19	TRBD2	CASSLETSGTMILHNEQFF	TGCGCCAGCAGCTTGGAAACTAGCGGGACGATGATATTACACAATGAGCAGTTCTTC
TRBV14	.	TRBJ2-5	14	.	CASSQRRDQETQYF	TGTGCCAGCAGCCAGAGACGGGACCAAGAGACCCAGTACTTC
TRBV5-1	.	TRBJ1-1	14	.	CASSLVGTNTEAFF	TGCGCCAGCAGCTTGGTTGGGACGAACACTGAAGCTTTCTTT
TRBV28	.	TRBJ2-5	16	TRBD1	CASSQNSWTGQETQYF	TGTGCCAGCAGTCAAAATTCTTGGACAGGCCAAGAGACCCAGTACTTC
TRBV9	.	TRBJ1-1	13	.	CASSARENTEAFF	TGTGCCAGCAGCGCTAGGGAGAACACTGAAGCTTTCTTT
TRBV6-6	few	TRBJ2-3	16	.	CASSYSLYPPTDTQYF	TGTGCCAGCAGTTACTCATTATATCCCCCCACAGATACGCAGTATTTT
TRBV6-5	.	TRBJ1-4	14	.	CASSPTAGGEKLFF	TGTGCCAGCAGCCCGACGGCGGGAGGGGAAAAACTGTTTTTT
TRBV30	.	TRBJ2-7	13	.	CASGPRGSYEQYF	TGTGCCTCCGGGCCCCGCGGCTCCTACGAGCAGTACTTC
TRBV30	.	TRBJ2-4	20	.	CAWSAYRPKVQGLAKNIQYF	TGTGCCTGGAGTGCCTACCGACCAAAAGTCCAAGGACTAGCCAAAAACATTCAGTACTTC
TRBV7-2	.	TRBJ2-1	15	.	CASSLVSGEYNEQFF	TGTGCCAGCAGCTTAGTATCGGGGGAATACAATGAGCAGTTCTTC
TRBV24-1	.	TRBJ1-1	14	.	CATSIGGANTEAFF	TGTGCCACCAGTATCGGGGGAGCGAACACTGAAGCTTTCTTT
TRBV4-2	.	TRBJ2-3	15	TRBD1	CASSQETGGTDTQYF	TGTGCCAGCAGCCAGGAGACAGGGGGCACAGATACGCAGTATTTT
TRBV9	once	TRBJ1-2	13	TRBD1	CASSEQGANGYTF	TGTGCCAGCAGCGAACAGGGGGCCAATGGCTACACCTTC
TRBV4-1	.	TRBJ2-1	13	.	CASSPKGGNEQFF	TGCGCCAGCAGCCCTAAGGGGGGAAATGAGCAGTTCTTC
TRBV7-9	once	TRBJ1-2	15	TRBD1	CASSLDRGYRYGYTF	TGTGCCAGCAGCTTAGACAGGGGTTATCGGTATGGCTACACCTTC
TRBV27	.	TRBJ2-7	15	.	CASSFSGDGFYEQYF	TGTGCCAGCAGTTTTTCGGGGGATGGCTTCTACGAGCAGTACTTC
TRBV5-4	.	TRBJ2-7	15	.	CASSLEATPGYEQYF	TGTGCCAGCAGCTTGGAGGCTACGCCCGGTTACGAGCAGTACTTC
TRBV9	.	TRBJ2-2	17	TRBD1	CASSVYDRAANTGELFF	TGTGCCAGCAGCGTCTACGACAGGGCGGCGAACACCGGGGAGCTGTTTTTT
TRBV5-1	many	TRBJ1-6	17	.	CASSLEALSSYNSPLHF	TGCGCCAGCAGCTTGGAGGCCCTGAGCTCCTATAATTCACCCCTCCACTTT
TRBV3-1/TRBV3-2	.	TRBJ2-3	15	TRBD2	CASSQTSGGADTQYF	TGTGCCAGCAGCCAAACTAGCGGGGGGGCGGATACGCAGTATTTT
TRBV7-2	few	TRBJ1-2	11	.	CASSLKDGYTF	TGTGCCAGCAGCTTAAAGGATGGCTACACCTTC
TRBV7-9	once	TRBJ2-2	13	.	CASSLDWPGELFF	TGTGCCAGCAGCTTAGATTGGCCCGGGGAGCTGTTTTTT
TRBV6-5	.	TRBJ2-5	14	TRBD1	CASSLRDRVETQYF	TGTGCCAGCAGCCTACGGGACAGGGTCGAGACCCAGTACTTC
TRBV16	few	TRBJ1-6	15	TRBD1	CASSPSDRDNSPLHF	TGTGCCAGCAGCCCATCTGACAGGGATAATTCACCCCTCCACTTT
TRBV6-5	.	TRBJ1-6	16	.	CASSSSPGGGNSPLHF	TGTGCCAGCAGTTCATCCCCGGGGGGCGGTAATTCACCCCTCCACTTT
TRBV6-6	few	TRBJ2-1	14	TRBD2	CASIRAGEYNEQFF	TGTGCCAGCATAAGAGCGGGGGAATACAATGAGCAGTTCTTC
TRBV27	once	TRBJ2-7	15	TRBD2	CASSDPGLAVYEQYF	TGTGCCAGCAGCGATCCGGGACTAGCTGTCTACGAGCAGTACTTC
TRBV19	.	TRBJ1-5	19	.	CASSMGDYRGRWSNQPQHF	TGTGCCAGTAGTATGGGGGATTACCGGGGACGATGGTCGAATCAGCCCCAGCATTTT
TRBV2	.	TRBJ1-3	17	TRBD1	CASWIQGANRSGNTIYF	TGTGCCAGCTGGATACAGGGGGCGAATAGGTCTGGAAACACCATATATTTT
TRBV4-3	once	TRBJ2-6	17	TRBD1	CASSQGGTASFANVLTF	TGCGCCAGCAGCCAAGGGGGGACAGCCTCTTTCGCCAACGTCCTGACTTTC
TRBV28	once	TRBJ2-2	14	TRBD2	CASSTSGRHGELFF	TGTGCCAGCAGTACTAGCGGGAGGCACGGGGAGCTGTTTTTT
TRBV12-3/TRBV12-4	.	TRBJ2-1	13	.	CASSFVSRTEQFF	TGTGCCAGCAGTTTTGTTTCCCGGACTGAGCAGTTCTTC
TRBV14	few	TRBJ1-6	15	TRBD1	CASSHRQGYNSPLHF	TGTGCCAGCAGCCATAGACAGGGGTATAATTCACCCCTCCACTTT
TRBV9	.	TRBJ1-1	14	TRBD1	CASSAEQGATEAFF	TGTGCCAGCAGCGCAGAACAGGGGGCGACTGAAGCTTTCTTT
TRBV7-8	.	TRBJ2-7	16	TRBD2	CASSPGLGSRPWEQYF	TGTGCCAGCAGCCCGGGACTAGGATCCCGCCCCTGGGAGCAGTACTTC
TRBV19	.	TRBJ2-7	14	.	CASSIVGKAYEQYF	TGTGCCAGTAGTATAGTGGGGAAAGCCTACGAGCAGTACTTC
TRBV13	.	TRBJ2-1	17	.	CASSLGLGESSYNEQFF	TGTGCCAGCAGCTTAGGCCTAGGCGAGAGCTCCTACAATGAGCAGTTCTTC
TRBV19	.	TRBJ2-1	15	.	CASGSTGSSYNEQFF	TGTGCCAGTGGAAGTACAGGGTCTTCCTACAATGAGCAGTTCTTC
TRBV4-3	.	TRBJ1-6	14	.	CASSQDSEVAPLHF	TGCGCCAGCAGCCAAGATTCTGAGGTGGCACCCCTCCACTTT
TRBV9	.	TRBJ1-1	13	.	CASSVDGGTEAFF	TGTGCCAGCAGCGTAGACGGGGGCACTGAAGCTTTCTTT
TRBV12-3/TRBV12-4	.	TRBJ1-2	13	.	CASSPDREYGYTF	TGTGCCAGCAGTCCGGACAGAGAATATGGCTACACCTTC
TRBV2	few	TRBJ2-5	14	.	CASSGPGRAETQYF	TGTGCCAGCAGTGGCCCAGGAAGAGCAGAGACCCAGTACTTC
TRBV7-2	.	TRBJ2-7	11	.	CASSVKYEQYF	TGTGCCAGCAGCGTCAAGTACGAGCAGTACTTC